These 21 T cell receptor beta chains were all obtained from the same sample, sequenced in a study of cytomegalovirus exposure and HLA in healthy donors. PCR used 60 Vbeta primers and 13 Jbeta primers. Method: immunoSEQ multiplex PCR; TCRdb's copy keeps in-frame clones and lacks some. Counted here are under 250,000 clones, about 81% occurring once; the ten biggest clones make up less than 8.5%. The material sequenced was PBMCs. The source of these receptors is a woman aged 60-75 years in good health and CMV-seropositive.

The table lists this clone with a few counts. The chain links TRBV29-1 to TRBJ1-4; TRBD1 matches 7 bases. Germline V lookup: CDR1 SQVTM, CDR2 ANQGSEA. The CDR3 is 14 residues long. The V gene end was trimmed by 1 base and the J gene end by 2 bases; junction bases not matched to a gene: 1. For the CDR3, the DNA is TGCAGCGTTGAAGGGACAGGTACTAATGAAAAACTGTTTTTT. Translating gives CSVEGTGTNEKLFF.

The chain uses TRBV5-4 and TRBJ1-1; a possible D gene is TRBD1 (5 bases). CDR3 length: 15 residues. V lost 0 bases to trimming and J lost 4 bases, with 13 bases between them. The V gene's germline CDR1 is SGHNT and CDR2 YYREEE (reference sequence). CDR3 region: CASSLAGSFVTEAFF. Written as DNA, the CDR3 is TGTGCCAGCAGCTTGGCAGGGTCATTCGTCACTGAAGCTTTCTTT.

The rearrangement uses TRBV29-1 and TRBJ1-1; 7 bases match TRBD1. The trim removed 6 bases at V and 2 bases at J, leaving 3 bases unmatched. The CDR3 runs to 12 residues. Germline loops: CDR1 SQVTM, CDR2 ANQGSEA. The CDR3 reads CSVGTDNTEAFF. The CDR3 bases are TGCAGCGTCGGGACAGATAACACTGAAGCTTTCTTT. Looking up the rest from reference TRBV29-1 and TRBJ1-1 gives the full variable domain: SAVISQKPSRDICQRGTSLTIQCQVDSQVTMMFWYRQQPGQSLTLIATANQGSEATYESGFVIDKFPISRPNLTFSTLTVSNMSPEDSSIYLCSVGTDNTEAFFGQGTRLTVV.

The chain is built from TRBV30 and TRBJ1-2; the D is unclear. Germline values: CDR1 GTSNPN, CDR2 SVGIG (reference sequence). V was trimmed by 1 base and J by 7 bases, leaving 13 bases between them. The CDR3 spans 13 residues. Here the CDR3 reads CAWSGYPPGGYTF. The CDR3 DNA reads TGTGCCTGGAGTGGTTACCCCCCAGGTGGCTACACCTTC. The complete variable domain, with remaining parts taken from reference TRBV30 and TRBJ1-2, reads SQTIHQWPATLVQPVGSPLSLECTVEGTSNPNLYWYRQAAGRGLQLLFYSVGIGQISSEVPQNLSASRPQDRQFILSSKKLLLSDSGFYLCAWSGYPPGGYTFGSGTRLTVV.

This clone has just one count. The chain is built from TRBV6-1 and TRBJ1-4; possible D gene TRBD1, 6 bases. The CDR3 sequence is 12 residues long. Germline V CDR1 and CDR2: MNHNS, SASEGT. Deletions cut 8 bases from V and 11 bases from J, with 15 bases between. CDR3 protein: CASGQPRGKLFF. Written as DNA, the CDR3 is TGTGCCAGCGGGCAGCCTAGGGGGAAACTGTTTTTT.

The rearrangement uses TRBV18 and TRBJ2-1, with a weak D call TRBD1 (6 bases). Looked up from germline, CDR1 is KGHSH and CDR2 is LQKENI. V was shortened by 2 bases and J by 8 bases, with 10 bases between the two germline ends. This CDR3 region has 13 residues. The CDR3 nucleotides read TGTGCCAGCTCACCAACTGAGGGGGATGAGCAGTTCTTC. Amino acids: CASSPTEGDEQFF.

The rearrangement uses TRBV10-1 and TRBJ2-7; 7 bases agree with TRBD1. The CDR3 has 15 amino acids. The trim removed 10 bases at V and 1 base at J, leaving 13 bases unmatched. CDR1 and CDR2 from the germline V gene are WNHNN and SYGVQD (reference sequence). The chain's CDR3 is CATPPQTGSSYEQYF. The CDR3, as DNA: TGCGCCACCCCCCCACAGACAGGGTCGTCCTACGAGCAGTACTTC.

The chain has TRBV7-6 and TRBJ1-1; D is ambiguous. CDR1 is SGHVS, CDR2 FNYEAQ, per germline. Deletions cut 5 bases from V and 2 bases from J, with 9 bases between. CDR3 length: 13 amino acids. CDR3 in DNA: TGTGCCAGCAGCCCGGGAGGAAACACTGAAGCTTTCTTT. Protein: CASSPGGNTEAFF.

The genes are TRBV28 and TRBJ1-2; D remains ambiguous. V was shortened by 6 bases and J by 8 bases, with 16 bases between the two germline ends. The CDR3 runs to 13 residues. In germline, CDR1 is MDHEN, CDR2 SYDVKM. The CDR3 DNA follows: TGTGCCAGCAGGAGCGGGCCCGGGTCGGGCTACACCTTC. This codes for CASRSGPGSGYTF.

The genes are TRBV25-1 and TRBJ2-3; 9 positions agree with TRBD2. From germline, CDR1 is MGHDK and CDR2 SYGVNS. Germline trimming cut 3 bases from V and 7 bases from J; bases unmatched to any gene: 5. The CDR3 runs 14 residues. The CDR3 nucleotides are TGTGCCAGCAGTGAGGGCGGGAGGGCCAATACGCAGTATTTT. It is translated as CASSEGGRANTQYF.

The CDR3 region has the DNA TGTGCCTGGAGTAAGCAGGGGGGCAACTATGGCTACACCTTC. It specifies CAWSKQGGNYGYTF. The rearrangement links TRBV30 to TRBJ1-2, with 7 bases that match TRBD1. The germline V gene has CDR1 GTSNPN and CDR2 SVGIG (reference sequence). The CDR3 consists of 14 residues. V lost 2 bases to trimming and J lost 2 bases; unmatched junction nucleotides: 5.

In nucleotides, the CDR3 is TGTGCCAGCAGCTTTCCACAGGGATCTGGAAACACCATATATTTT. Translation gives CASSFPQGSGNTIYF. The chain is built from TRBV5-6 and TRBJ1-3; TRBD1 might be the D (6 bases). The V gene lost 2 bases and the J gene lost 1 base, with 10 bases spanning the gap. This CDR3 region has 15 residues. Germline values: CDR1 SGHDT, CDR2 YYEEEE.

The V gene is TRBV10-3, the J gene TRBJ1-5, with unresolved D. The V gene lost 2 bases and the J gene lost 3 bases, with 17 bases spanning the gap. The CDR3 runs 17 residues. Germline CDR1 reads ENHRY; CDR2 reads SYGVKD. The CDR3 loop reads CAISELLPVRNNQPQHF. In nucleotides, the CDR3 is TGTGCCATCAGTGAGCTACTCCCGGTCCGCAACAATCAGCCCCAGCATTTT.

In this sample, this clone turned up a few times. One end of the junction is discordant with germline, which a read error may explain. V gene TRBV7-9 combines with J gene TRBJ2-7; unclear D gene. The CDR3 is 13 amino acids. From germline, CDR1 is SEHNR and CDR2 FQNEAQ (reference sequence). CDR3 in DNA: TGTTCCAGCAGCTTGTACAGTACCTACGAGCAGTACTTC. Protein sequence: CSSSLYSTYEQYF.

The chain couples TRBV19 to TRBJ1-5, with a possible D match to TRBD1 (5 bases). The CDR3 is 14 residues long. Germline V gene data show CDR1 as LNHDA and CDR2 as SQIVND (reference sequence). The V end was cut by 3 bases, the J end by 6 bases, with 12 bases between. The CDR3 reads CASSIIGGSQPQHF. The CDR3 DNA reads TGTGCCAGTAGTATTATCGGGGGAAGTCAGCCCCAGCATTTT.

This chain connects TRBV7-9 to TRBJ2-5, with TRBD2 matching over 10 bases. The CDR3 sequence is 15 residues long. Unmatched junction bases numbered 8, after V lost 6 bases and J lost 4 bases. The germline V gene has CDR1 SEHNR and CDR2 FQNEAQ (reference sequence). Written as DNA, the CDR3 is TGTGCCAGCAGGAAAGCGGGAGGGCGGAGAGAGACCCAGTACTTC. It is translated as CASRKAGGRRETQYF.

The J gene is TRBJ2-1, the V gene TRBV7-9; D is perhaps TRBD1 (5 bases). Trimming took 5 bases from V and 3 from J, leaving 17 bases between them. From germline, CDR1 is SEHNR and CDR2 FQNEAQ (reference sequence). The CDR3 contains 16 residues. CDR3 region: CASSPLRGRDYNEQFF. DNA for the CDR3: TGTGCCAGCAGCCCCCTACGCGGCAGGGACTACAATGAGCAGTTCTTC.

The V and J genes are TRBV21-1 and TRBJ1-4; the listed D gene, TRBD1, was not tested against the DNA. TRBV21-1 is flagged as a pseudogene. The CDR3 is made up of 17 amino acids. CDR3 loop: CASSTQVGDRGPEKLFF. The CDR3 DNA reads TGTGCCAGCAGCACCCAGGTAGGGGACAGGGGGCCTGAAAAACTGTTTTTT.

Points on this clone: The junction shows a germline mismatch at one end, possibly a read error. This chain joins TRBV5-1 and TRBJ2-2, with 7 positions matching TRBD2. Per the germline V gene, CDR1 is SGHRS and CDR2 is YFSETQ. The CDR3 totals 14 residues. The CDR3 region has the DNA TGCGCCGGCAGCTTGGTGGGGAGGGCCGGGGAGCTGTTTTTT. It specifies CAGSLVGRAGELFF. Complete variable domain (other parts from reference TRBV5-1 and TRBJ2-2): KAGVTQTPRYLIKTRGQQVTLSCSPISGHRSVSWYQQTPGQGLQFLFEYFSETQRNKGNFPGRFSGRQFSNSRSEMNVSTLELGDSALYLCAGSLVGRAGELFFGEGSRLTVL.

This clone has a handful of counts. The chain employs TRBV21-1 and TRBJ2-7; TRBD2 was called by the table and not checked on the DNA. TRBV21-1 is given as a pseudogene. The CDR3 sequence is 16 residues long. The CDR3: CASSKAGGRGSYEQYF. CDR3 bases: TGTGCCAGCAGCAAAGCGGGGGGACGTGGCTCCTACGAGCAGTACTTC.

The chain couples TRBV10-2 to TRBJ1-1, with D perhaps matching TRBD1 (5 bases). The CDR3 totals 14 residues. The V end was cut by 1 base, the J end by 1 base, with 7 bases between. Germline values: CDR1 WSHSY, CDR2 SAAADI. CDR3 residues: CASSEWGGNTEAFF. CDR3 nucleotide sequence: TGCGCCAGCAGTGAGTGGGGGGGGAACACTGAAGCTTTCTTT.